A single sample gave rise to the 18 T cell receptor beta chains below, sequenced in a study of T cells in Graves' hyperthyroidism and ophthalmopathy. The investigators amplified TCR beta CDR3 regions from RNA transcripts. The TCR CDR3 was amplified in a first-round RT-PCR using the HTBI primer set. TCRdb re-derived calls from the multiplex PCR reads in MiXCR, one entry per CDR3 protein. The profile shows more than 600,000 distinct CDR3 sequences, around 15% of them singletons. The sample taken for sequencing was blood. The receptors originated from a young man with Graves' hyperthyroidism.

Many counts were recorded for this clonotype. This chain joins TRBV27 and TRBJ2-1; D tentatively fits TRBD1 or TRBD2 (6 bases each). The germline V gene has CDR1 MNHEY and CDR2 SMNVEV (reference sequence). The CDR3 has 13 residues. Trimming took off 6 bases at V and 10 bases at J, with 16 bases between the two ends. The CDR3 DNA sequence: TGTGCCAGCAGCCGATCAGGGGAGGACGAGCAGTTCTTC. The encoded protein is CASSRSGEDEQFF.

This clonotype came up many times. The CDR3: CSARVQSGEQFF. For the CDR3, the DNA is TGCAGTGCTAGAGTGCAATCAGGCGAGCAGTTCTTC. V usage is TRBV20-1 and J usage is TRBJ2-1; no reliable D call. Trimming pared 1 base from V and 10 bases from J, leaving 11 bases between. This CDR3 spans 12 amino acids. From germline, CDR1 is DFQATT and CDR2 SNEGSKA (reference sequence).

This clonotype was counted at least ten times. The chain's CDR3 is CSVDIGGTGELFF. In DNA, the CDR3 is TGCAGCGTTGATATAGGTGGGACCGGGGAGCTGTTTTTT. This chain links TRBV29-1 with TRBJ2-2; D is uncertain. V dropped 3 bases and J dropped 5 bases, with 10 bases sitting between them. The CDR3 covers 13 residues. Germline loops: CDR1 SQVTM, CDR2 ANQGSEA.

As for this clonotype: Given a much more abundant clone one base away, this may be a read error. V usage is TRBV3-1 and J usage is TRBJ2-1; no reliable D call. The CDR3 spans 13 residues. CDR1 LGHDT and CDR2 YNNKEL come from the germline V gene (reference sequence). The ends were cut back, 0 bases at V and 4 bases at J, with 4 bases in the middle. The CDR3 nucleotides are TGTGCCAGCAGCCAAGAGGGTTACAATGAGCAGTTCTTC. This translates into CASSQEGYNEQFF.

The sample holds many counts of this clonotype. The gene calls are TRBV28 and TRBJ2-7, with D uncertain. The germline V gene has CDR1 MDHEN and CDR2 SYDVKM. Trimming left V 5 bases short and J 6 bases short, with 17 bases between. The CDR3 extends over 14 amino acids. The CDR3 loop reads CASSLGPAVVEQYF. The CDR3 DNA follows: TGTGCCAGCAGTCTCGGACCCGCGGTCGTCGAGCAGTACTTC.

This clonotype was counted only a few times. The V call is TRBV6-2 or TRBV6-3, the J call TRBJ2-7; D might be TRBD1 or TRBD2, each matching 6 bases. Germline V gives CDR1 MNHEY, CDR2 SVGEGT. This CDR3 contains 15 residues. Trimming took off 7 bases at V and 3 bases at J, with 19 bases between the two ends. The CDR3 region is CASTERGDAGYEQYF. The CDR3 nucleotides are TGTGCCAGCACGGAGAGGGGGGACGCCGGCTACGAGCAGTACTTC.

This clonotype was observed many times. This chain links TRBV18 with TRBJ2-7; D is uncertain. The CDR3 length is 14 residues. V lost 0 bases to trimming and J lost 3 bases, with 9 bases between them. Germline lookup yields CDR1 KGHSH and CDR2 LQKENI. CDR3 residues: CASSPPGLIYEQYF. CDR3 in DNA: TGTGCCAGCTCACCACCTGGGCTGATCTACGAGCAGTACTTC.

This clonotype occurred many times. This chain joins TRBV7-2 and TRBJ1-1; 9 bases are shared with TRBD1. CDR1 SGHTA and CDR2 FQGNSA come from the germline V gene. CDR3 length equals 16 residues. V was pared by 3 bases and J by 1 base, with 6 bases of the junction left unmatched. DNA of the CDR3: TGTGCCAGCAGCTTCAACAGGGGGCTGGGGAACACTGAAGCTTTCTTT. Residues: CASSFNRGLGNTEAFF. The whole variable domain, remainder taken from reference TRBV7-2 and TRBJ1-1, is GAGVSQSPSNKVTEKGKDVELRCDPISGHTALYWYRQSLGQGLEFLIYFQGNSAPDKSGLPSDRFSAERTGGSVSTLTIQRTQQEDSAVYLCASSFNRGLGNTEAFFGQGTRLTVV.

The DNA of the CDR3 is TGTGCCAGCAGCCCTAGAGGGACAGGACGAAACAATGAGCAGTTCTTC. Translation gives CASSPRGTGRNNEQFF. The chain combines TRBV6-2 or TRBV6-3 with TRBJ2-1, with 8 bases matching TRBD1. V trimming: 6 bases; J trimming: 5 bases; junction bases outside the gene matches: 12. This CDR3 comprises 16 residues. CDR1 MNHEY and CDR2 SVGEGT come from the germline V gene.

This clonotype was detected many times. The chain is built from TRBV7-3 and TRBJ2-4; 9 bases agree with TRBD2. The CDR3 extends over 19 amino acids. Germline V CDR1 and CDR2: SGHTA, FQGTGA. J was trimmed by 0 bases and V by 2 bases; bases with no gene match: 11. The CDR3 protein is CASSLGSGIAGAAKNIQYF. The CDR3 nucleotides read TGTGCCAGCAGCTTAGGCAGTGGGATAGCGGGGGCAGCCAAAAACATTCAGTACTTC.

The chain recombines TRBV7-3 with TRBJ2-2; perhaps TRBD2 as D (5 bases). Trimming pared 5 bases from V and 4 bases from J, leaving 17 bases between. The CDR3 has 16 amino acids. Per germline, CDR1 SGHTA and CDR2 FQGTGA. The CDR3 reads CASSPLNNGVTGELFF. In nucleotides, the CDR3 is TGTGCCAGCAGCCCACTGAACAACGGGGTCACCGGGGAGCTGTTTTTT.

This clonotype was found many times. In DNA form, the CDR3 reads TGTGCCTGGAGTGTACAGGGACGGACGAGATATGGCTACACCTTC. Protein sequence: CAWSVQGRTRYGYTF. V and J are TRBV30 and TRBJ1-2; perhaps TRBD1 as D (6 bases). Germline V gives CDR1 GTSNPN, CDR2 SVGIG (reference sequence). The CDR3 length is 15 residues. Trimming pared 0 bases from V and 5 bases from J, leaving 16 bases between. The full variable domain, with the rest looked up from reference TRBV30 and TRBJ1-2, is SQTIHQWPATLVQPVGSPLSLECTVEGTSNPNLYWYRQAAGRGLQLLFYSVGIGQISSEVPQNLSASRPQDRQFILSSKKLLLSDSGFYLCAWSVQGRTRYGYTFGSGTRLTVV.

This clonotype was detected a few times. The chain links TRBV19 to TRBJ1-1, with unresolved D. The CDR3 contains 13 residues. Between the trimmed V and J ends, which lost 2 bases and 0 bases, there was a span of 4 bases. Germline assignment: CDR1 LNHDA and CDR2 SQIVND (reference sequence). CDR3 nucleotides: TGTGCCAGTAGTATATACTTGAACACTGAAGCTTTCTTT. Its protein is CASSIYLNTEAFF. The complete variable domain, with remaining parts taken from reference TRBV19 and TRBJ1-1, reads DGGITQSPKYLFRKEGQNVTLSCEQNLNHDAMYWYRQDPGQGLRLIYYSQIVNDFQKGDIAEGYSVSREKKESFPLTVTSAQKNPTAFYLCASSIYLNTEAFFGQGTRLTVV.

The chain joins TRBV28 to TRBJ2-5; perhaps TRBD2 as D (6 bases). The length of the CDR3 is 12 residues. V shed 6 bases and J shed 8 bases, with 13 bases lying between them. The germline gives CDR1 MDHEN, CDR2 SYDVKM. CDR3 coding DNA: TGTGCCAGCAGACAAACCGGGACTACCCAGTACTTC. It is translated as CASRQTGTTQYF.

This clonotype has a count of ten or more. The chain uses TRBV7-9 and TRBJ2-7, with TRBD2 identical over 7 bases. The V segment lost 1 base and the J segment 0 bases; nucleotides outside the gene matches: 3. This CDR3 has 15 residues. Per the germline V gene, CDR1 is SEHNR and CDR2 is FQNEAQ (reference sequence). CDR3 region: CASSLVAGVSYEQYF. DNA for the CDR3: TGTGCCAGCAGCTTAGTCGCGGGAGTCTCCTACGAGCAGTACTTC. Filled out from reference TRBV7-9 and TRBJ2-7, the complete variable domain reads DTGVSQNPRHKITKRGQNVTFRCDPISEHNRLYWYRQTLGQGPEFLTYFQNEAQLEKSRLLSDRFSAERPKGSFSTLEIQRTEQGDSAMYLCASSLVAGVSYEQYFGPGTRLTVT.

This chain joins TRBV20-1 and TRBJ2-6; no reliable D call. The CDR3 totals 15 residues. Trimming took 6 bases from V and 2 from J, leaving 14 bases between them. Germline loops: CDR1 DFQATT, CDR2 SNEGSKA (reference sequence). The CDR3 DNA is TGCAGTGCCCCCAAATGGGATACTGGGGCCAACGTCCTGACTTTC. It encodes CSAPKWDTGANVLTF.

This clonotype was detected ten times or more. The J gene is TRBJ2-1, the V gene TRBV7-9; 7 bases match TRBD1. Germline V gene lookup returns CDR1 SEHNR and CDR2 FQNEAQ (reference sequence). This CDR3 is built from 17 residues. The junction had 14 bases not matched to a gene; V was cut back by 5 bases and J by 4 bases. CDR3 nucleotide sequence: TGTGCCAGCAGCCCCGAAACCGGGACAGAGGATTACAATGAGCAGTTCTTC. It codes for CASSPETGTEDYNEQFF.

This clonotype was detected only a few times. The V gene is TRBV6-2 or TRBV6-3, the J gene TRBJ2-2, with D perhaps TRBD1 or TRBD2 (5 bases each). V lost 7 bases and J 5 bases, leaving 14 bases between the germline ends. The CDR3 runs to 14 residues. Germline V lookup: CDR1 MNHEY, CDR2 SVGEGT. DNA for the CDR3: TGTGCCAGCAACCGGGGCATCCGAACCGGGGAGCTGTTTTTT. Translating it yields CASNRGIRTGELFF.